Below, 9 T cell receptor beta chains from the same sample are listed, as sequenced in a study of immune evolution from preneoplasia to lung adenocarcinoma. Sequenced by immunoSEQ multiplex PCR; TCRdb stores in-frame clones only, minus some. The table lists around 39,000 clones, roughly 74% of them singletons. Sequencing was done on a sample of FFPE invasive lung adenocarcinoma tissue. The receptors were gathered from a person aged 55 to 69 with lung adenocarcinoma.

This clone ranks as medium-sized. The chain joins TRBV9 to TRBJ2-2; possible D gene TRBD2, 5 bases. V lost 4 bases, J lost 7 bases, and 14 bases lay in between. Germline lookup yields CDR1 SGDLS and CDR2 YYNGEE. There are 14 residues in the CDR3. The CDR3 loop is CASSPGSVVGELFF. CDR3 in DNA: TGTGCCAGCAGCCCCGGTAGCGTGGTCGGGGAGCTGTTTTTT.

This rearrangement joins TRBV5-1 to TRBJ2-3; 7 bases are a match to TRBD2. Germline CDR1 reads SGHRS; CDR2 reads YFSETQ. V gave up 0 bases and J gave up 1 base; unmatched junction bases: 5. The CDR3 length is 16 residues. The CDR3 nucleotides are TGCGCCAGCAGCTTGGAGGCGGGAGTAGGCACAGATACGCAGTATTTT. It encodes CASSLEAGVGTDTQYF.

The chain joins TRBV28 to TRBJ2-2; D call uncertain. Germline loops: CDR1 MDHEN, CDR2 SYDVKM. Trimming took 6 bases from V and 3 from J, leaving 14 bases between them. The CDR3 is 15 residues long. CDR3 nucleotide sequence: TGTGCCAGCAGCCCATTCGGATGGGACACCGGGGAGCTGTTTTTT. This sequence encodes CASSPFGWDTGELFF.

For this clone: Its ends do not fully match the called genes, so a read error is possible. The V and J genes are TRBV5-4 and TRBJ2-1, with D unclear. The CDR3 length is 12 residues. Germline CDR1 SGHNT, CDR2 YYREEE (reference sequence). In DNA, the CDR3 is TGTGCCAGCACCTTGGACTACAATGAGCAGTTCTTC. It codes for CASTLDYNEQFF.

This clone appeared a few times. The gene calls are TRBV25-1 and TRBJ1-2, with D unresolved. The CDR3 extends over 13 amino acids. CDR1 is MGHDK and CDR2 is SYGVNS in the germline V gene. Trimming stripped 2 bases from V and 6 bases from J, with 10 bases between. CDR3 DNA: TGTGCCAGCAGTGAAGCCGGACTCAATGGCTACACCTTC. Translating it yields CASSEAGLNGYTF.

The chain couples TRBV28 to TRBJ2-2; 11 bases are a match to TRBD2. The germline gives CDR1 MDHEN, CDR2 SYDVKM. This CDR3 has 17 residues. Trimming cost V 9 bases and J 2 bases; bases outside gene matches: 11. CDR3 sequence: CASRTPGTSGNTGELFF. The CDR3 region has the DNA TGTGCCAGTCGTACACCTGGGACTAGCGGTAACACCGGGGAGCTGTTTTTT.

This clone was picked up a small number of times. This chain joins TRBV5-1 and TRBJ2-7, with D maybe TRBD2 (6 bases). Germline V CDR1 and CDR2: SGHRS, YFSETQ. The CDR3 extends over 15 amino acids. V was cut by 4 bases and J by 2 bases, with 16 bases left in between. The CDR3 sequence is CASSREMGLTYEQYF. CDR3 DNA: TGCGCCAGCAGCCGGGAAATGGGACTGACCTACGAGCAGTACTTC.

The chain has TRBV11-3 and TRBJ2-7; D is tentatively TRBD1 or TRBD2 (5 bases each). This CDR3 contains 14 residues. V was cut by 5 bases and J by 0 bases, with 11 bases left in between. From germline, CDR1 is SGHNT and CDR2 YENEEA. CDR3 nucleotide sequence: TGTGCCAGCAGCCCGGGGACCGCCTCCTACGAGCAGTACTTC. Translation: CASSPGTASYEQYF.

This sequence joins TRBV11-2 and TRBJ2-2, with D possibly TRBD1 on 7 matching bases. CDR1 SGHAT and CDR2 FQNNGV come from the germline V gene. The CDR3 has 16 amino acids. V was trimmed by 3 bases and J by 6 bases, leaving 17 bases between them. The CDR3 DNA sequence: TGTGCCAGCAGCTTGGGGGGCCAAGACAGGGCCGGGGAGCTGTTTTTT. It encodes CASSLGGQDRAGELFF. Complete variable domain (other parts from reference TRBV11-2 and TRBJ2-2): EAGVAQSPRYKIIEKRQSVAFWCNPISGHATLYWYQQILGQGPKLLIQFQNNGVVDDSQLPKDRFSAERLKGVDSTLKIQPAKLEDSAVYLCASSLGGQDRAGELFFGEGSRLTVL.